A few counts support the clone carrying this T cell receptor beta chain. Its antigen is unknown. The sample is drawn from a study of post-analysis software for immune sequencing data. Unique molecular identifiers tagged the TCR beta cDNA libraries. TCRdb analysed the PCR reads with MiXCR anew, one entry per CDR3 protein. The data hold a few hundred thousand distinct CDR3 sequences, with roughly 30% observed a single time. General study points: Higher frequency in patients than in controls was seen for about five TRBV segments, with TRBV5-6, TRBV5-1 and TRBV20-1 among them.

Germline CDR1 MGHRA, CDR2 YSYEKL. CDR3 length: 16 amino acids. Trimming cost V 1 base and J 7 bases; bases outside gene matches: 10. This sequence was found in a girl aged 10 to 17 with multiple sclerosis. The sequencing input was blood. The chain uses TRBV4-1 and TRBJ2-7; 10 bases line up with TRBD2. DNA for the CDR3: TGCGCCAGCAGCCAAGTCCTAGCGGGGGAACCTCGGGAGCAGTACTTC. The encoded protein is CASSQVLAGEPREQYF.